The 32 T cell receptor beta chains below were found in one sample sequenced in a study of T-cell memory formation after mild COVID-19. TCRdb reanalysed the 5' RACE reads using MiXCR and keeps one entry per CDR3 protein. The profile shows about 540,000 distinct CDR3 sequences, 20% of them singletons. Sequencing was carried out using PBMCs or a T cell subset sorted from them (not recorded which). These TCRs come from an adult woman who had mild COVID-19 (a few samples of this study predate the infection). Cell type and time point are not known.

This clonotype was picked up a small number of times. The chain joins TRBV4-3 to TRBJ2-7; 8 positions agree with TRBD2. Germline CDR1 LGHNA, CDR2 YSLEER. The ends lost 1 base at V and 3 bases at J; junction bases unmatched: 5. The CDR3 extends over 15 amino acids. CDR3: CASSQVRSGSYEQYF. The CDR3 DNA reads TGCGCCAGCAGCCAAGTTAGAAGCGGGAGCTACGAGCAGTACTTC.

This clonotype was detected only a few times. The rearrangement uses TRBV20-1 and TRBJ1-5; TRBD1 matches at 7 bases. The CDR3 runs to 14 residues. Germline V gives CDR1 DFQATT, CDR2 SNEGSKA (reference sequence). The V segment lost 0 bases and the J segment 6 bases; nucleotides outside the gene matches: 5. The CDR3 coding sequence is TGCAGTGCTAGAGATAACAGGGGAGTTCAGCCCCAGCATTTT. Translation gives CSARDNRGVQPQHF.

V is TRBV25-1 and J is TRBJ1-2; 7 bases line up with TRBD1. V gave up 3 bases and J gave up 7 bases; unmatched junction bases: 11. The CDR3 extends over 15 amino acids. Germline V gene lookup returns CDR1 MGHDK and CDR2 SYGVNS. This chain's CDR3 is CASSENFATGVGYTF. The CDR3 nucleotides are TGTGCCAGCAGTGAGAACTTCGCAACAGGGGTTGGCTACACCTTC.

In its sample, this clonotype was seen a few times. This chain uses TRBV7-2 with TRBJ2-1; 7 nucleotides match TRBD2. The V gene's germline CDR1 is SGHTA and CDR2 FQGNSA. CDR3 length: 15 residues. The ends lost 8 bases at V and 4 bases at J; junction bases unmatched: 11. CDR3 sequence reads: CASCLAASPYNEQFF. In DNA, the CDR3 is TGTGCCAGCTGCCTAGCGGCCTCCCCTTACAATGAGCAGTTCTTC.

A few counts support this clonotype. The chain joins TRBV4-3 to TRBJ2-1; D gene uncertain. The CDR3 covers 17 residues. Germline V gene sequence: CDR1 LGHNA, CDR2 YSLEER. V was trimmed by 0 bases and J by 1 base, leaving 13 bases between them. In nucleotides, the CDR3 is TGCGCCAGCAGCCAAGATCGTTACGGGCCGTCCTACAATGAGCAGTTCTTC. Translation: CASSQDRYGPSYNEQFF.

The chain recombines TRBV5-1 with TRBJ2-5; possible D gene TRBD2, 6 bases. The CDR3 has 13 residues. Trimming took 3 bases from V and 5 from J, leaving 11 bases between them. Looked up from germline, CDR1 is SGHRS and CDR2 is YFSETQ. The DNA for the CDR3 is TGCGCCAGCAGCTCCCACGGAGGGGAGACCCAGTACTTC. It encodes CASSSHGGETQYF.

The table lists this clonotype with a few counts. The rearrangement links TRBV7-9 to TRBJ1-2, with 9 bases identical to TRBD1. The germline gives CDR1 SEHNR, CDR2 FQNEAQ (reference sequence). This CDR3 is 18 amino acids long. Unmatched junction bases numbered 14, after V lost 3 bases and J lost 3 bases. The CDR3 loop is CASSFPFRGQGLHYGYTF. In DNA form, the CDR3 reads TGTGCCAGCAGCTTCCCGTTTCGTGGACAGGGGCTCCACTATGGCTACACCTTC.

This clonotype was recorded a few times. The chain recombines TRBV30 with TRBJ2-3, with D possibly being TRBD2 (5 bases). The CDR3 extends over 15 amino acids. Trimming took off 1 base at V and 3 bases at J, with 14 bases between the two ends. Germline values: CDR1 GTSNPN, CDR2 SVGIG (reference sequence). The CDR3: CAWSGSGSGTDTQYF. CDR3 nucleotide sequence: TGTGCCTGGAGTGGGTCGGGGAGTGGGACAGATACGCAGTATTTT.

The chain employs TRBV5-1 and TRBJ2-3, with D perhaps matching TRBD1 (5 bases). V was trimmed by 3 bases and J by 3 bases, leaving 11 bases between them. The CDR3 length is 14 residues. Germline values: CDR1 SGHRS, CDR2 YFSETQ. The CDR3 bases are TGCGCCAGCAGCTCAGGGCCCCAAACAGATACGCAGTATTTT. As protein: CASSSGPQTDTQYF.

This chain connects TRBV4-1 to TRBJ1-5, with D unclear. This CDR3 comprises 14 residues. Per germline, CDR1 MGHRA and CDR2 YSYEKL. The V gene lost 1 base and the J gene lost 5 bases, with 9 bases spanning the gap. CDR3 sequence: CASSQVRLYQPQHF. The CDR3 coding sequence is TGCGCCAGCAGCCAAGTGAGACTATATCAGCCCCAGCATTTT.

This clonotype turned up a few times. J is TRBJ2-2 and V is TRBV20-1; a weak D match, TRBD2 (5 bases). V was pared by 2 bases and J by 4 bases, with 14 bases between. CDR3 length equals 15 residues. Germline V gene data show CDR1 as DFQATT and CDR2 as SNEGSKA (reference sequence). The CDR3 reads CSARHAHRGTGELFF. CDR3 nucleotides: TGCAGTGCTAGACATGCGCACCGGGGCACCGGGGAGCTGTTTTTT.

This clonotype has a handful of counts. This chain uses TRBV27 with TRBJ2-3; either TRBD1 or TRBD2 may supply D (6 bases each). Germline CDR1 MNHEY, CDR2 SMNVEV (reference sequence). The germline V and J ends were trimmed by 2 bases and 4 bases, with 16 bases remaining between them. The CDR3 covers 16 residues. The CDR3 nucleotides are TGTGCCAGCAGTTTACGTTGGTGGGGGGCATCAGATACGCAGTATTTT. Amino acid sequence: CASSLRWWGASDTQYF.

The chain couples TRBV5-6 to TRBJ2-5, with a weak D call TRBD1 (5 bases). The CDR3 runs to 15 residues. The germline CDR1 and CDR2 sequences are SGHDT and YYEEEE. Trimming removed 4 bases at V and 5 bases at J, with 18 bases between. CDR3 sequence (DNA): TGTGCCAGCAGCAACACCCAGGGTTCGTGGGAGACCCAGTACTTC. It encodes CASSNTQGSWETQYF.

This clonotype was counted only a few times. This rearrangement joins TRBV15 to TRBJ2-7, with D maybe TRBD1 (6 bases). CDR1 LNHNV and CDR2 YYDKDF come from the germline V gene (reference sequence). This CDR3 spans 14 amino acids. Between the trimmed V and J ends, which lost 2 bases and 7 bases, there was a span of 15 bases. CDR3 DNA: TGTGCCACCAGCAGACGAGTAACAGGGAGTGAGCAGTACTTC. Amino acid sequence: CATSRRVTGSEQYF.

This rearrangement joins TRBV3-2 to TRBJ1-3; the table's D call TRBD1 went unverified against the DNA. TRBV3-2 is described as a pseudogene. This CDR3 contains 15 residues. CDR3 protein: CASSQGRFSGNTIYF. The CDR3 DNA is TGTGCCAGCAGCCAGGGACGCTTCTCTGGAAACACCATATATTTT.

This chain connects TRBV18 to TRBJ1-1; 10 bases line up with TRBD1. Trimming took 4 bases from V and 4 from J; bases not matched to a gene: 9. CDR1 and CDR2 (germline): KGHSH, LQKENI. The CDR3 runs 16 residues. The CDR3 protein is CASSQRTGGYSTEAFF. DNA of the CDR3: TGTGCCAGCTCACAACGGACAGGGGGTTATTCCACTGAAGCTTTCTTT.

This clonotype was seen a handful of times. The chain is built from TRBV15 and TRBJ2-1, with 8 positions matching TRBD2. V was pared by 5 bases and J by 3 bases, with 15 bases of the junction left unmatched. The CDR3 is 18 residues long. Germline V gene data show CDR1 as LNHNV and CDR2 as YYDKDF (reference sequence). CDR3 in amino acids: CATSSDRAVAGLYNEQFF. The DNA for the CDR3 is TGTGCCACCAGCTCGGATCGGGCTGTAGCGGGACTCTACAATGAGCAGTTCTTC.

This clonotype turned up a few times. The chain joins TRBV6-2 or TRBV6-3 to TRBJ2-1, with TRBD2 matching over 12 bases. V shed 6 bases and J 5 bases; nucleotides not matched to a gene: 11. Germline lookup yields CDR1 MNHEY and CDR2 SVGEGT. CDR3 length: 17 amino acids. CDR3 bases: TGTGCCAGCAGCCAGACTAGCGGGAGTACGACGCACAATGAGCAGTTCTTC. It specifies CASSQTSGSTTHNEQFF.

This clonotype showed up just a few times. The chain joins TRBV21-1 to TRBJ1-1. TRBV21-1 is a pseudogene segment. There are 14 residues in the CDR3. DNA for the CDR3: TGTGCCAGCAGCAAAGCGCTAGCGGGGACTGAAGCTTTCTTT. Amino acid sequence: CASSKALAGTEAFF.

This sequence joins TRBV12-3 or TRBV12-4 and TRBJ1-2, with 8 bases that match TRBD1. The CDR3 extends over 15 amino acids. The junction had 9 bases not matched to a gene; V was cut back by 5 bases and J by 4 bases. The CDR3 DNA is TGTGCCAGCAGTCTCCACGGACAGGGAAGCTATGGCTACACCTTC. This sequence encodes CASSLHGQGSYGYTF.

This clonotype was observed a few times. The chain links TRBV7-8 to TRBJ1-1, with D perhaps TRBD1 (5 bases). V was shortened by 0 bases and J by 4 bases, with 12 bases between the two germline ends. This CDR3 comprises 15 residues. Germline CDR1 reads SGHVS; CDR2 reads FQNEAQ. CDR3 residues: CASSLAPGSSTEAFF. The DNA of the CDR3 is TGTGCCAGCAGCTTAGCGCCAGGGTCTAGCACTGAAGCTTTCTTT.

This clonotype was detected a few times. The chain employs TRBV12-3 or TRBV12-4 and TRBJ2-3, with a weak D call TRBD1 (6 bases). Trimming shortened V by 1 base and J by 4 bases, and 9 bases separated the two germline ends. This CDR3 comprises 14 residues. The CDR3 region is CASSLGQVADTQYF. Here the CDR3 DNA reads TGTGCCAGCAGTTTAGGACAGGTCGCAGATACGCAGTATTTT.

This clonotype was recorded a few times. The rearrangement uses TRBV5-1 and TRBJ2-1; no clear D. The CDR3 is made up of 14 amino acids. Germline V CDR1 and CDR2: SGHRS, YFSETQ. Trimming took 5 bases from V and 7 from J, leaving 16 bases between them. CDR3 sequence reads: CASSRVGRFNEQFF. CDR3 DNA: TGCGCCAGCAGTCGGGTGGGTAGATTTAATGAGCAGTTCTTC.

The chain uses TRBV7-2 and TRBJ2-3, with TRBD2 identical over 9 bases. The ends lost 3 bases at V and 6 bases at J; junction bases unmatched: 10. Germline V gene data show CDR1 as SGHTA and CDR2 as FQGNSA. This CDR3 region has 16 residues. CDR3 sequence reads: CASSLVFGGRADTQYF. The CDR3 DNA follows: TGTGCCAGCAGCTTGGTGTTTGGCGGGAGGGCTGATACGCAGTATTTT.

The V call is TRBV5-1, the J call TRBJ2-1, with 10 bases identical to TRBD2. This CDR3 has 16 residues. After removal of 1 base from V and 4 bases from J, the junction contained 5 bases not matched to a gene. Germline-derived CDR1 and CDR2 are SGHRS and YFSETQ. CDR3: CASSLQASGGYNEQFF. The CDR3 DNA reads TGCGCCAGCAGCTTGCAGGCTAGCGGGGGTTACAATGAGCAGTTCTTC.

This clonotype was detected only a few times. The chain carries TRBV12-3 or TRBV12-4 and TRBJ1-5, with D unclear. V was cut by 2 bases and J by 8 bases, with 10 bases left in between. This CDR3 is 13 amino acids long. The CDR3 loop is CASSLHQLEPQHF. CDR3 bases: TGTGCCAGCAGTTTACACCAACTTGAGCCCCAGCATTTT.

DNA for the CDR3: TGTGCCAGCAGCCCCCTTCTAGCACTAGCGGGAGTCACCGGGGAGCTGTTTTTT. It codes for CASSPLLALAGVTGELFF. J is TRBJ2-2 and V is TRBV3-1, with TRBD2 matching 11 bases. The CDR3 runs to 18 residues. J lost 4 bases, V lost 4 bases, and 11 bases had no gene match. Germline loops: CDR1 LGHDT, CDR2 YNNKEL (reference sequence).

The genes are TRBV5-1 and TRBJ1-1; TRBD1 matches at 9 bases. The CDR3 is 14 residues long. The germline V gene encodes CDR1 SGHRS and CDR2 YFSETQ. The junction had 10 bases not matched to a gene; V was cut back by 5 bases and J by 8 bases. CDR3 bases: TGCGCCAGCAGTGTGACAGGGGGAGCCACCGAAGCTTTCTTT. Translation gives CASSVTGGATEAFF.

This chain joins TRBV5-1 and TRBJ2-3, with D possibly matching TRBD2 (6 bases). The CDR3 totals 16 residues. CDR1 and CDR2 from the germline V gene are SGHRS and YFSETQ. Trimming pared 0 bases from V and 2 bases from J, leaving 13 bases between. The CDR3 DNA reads TGCGCCAGCAGCTTGGCGCTTAGCGGATCCACAGATACGCAGTATTTT. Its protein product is CASSLALSGSTDTQYF.

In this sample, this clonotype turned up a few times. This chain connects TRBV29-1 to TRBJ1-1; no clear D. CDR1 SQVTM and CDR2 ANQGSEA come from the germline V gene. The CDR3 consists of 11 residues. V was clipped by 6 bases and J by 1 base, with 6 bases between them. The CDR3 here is CSVQRNTEAFF. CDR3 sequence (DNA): TGCAGCGTCCAGCGGAACACTGAAGCTTTCTTT.

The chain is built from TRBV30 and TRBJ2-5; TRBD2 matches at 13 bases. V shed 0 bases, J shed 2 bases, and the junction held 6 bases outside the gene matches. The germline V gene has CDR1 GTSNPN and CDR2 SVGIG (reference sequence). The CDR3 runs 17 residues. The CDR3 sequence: CAWSVSRTSGGQETQYF. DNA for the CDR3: TGTGCCTGGAGTGTAAGTCGGACTAGCGGGGGACAAGAGACCCAGTACTTC.

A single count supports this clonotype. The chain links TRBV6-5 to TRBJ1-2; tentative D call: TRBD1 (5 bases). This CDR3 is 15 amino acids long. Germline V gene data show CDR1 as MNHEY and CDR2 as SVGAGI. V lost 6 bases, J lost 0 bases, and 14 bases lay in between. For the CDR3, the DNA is TGTGCCAGCAGGGAGAGGGACGGAGCTAACTATGGCTACACCTTC. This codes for CASRERDGANYGYTF.